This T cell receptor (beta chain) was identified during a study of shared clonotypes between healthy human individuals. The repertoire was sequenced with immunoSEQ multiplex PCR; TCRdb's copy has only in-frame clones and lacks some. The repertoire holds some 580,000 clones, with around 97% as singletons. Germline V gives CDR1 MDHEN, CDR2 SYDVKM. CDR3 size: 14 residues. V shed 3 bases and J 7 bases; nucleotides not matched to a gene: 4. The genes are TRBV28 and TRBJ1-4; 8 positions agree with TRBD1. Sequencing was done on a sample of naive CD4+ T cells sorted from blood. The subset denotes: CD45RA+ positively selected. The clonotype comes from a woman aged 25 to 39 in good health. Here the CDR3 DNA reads TGTGCCAGCAGTTTCCGGCAGGGGGCTGAAAAACTGTTTTTT. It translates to CASSFRQGAEKLFF.